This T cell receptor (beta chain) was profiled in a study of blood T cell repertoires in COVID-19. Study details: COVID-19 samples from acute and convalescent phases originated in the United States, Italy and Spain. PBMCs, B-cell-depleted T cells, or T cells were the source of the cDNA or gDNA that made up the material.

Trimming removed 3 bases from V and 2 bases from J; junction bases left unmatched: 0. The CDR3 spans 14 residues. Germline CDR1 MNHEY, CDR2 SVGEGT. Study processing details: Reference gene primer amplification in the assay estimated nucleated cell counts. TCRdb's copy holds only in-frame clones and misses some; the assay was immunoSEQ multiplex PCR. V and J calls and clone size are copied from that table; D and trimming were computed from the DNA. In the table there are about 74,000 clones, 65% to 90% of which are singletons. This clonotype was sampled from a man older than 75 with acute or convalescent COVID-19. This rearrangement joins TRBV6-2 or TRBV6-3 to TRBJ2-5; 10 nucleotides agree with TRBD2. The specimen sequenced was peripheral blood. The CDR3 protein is CASSYSGRQETQYF. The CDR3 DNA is TGTGCCAGCAGTTATAGCGGGAGGCAAGAGACCCAGTACTTC.